This T cell receptor beta chain was found in a study of early T cells in non-severe SARS-CoV-2 infection listed by TCRdb under 2021. With regard to the full study: Bulk RNA from unsorted whole blood was used for TCR sequencing, so alpha and beta chains could not be paired.

The germline V gene (reference sequence) sets CDR1 to DFQATT and CDR2 to SNEGSKA. V has 5 bases trimmed and J has 3 bases trimmed; junction bases matching no gene number 8. From the cysteine through the phenylalanine, the CDR3 covers 14 amino acids. CDR3 DNA only is kept here, 42 bases in frame from base 1. The research as a whole found: Matching against VDJdb was skewed toward anti-spike CD8 responses, likely underestimated virus-specific expansions, and missed private and CD4 specificities.

The study was a case-control design nested within a healthcare worker cohort in London, UK, with weekly nasopharyngeal swab PCR tests and blood sampling. Between 23 and 31 March 2020, the week of the UK lockdown, healthcare workers were enrolled and then followed up weekly for as long as 16 weeks. The library was generated by 5' RACE. Sequencing was carried out with a NextSeq 500. To correct for sequencing error and PCR bias, the TCR library protocol tagged individual cDNA molecules with unique molecular identifiers. Both TCR alpha and beta chains were sequenced, and tight co-correlation was observed between alpha and beta sequence abundances in each sample. Per the authors' processing: Decombinator V4 was used to perform V gene, J gene and CDR3 annotation of TCR sequences. TCRs were defined as expanded if a significant change between any two time points was detected under a Poisson model with p below 0.0001. TCR abundances were normalised to the total number of TCRs sequenced per sample and were expressed as counts per million. MAIT TCRs were defined by TRAV1-2 paired with TRAJ12, TRAJ20 or TRAJ33, and iNKT TCRs by TRAV10 paired with TRAJ18. VDJdb, accessed on 1 November 2021, was searched for TCRs annotated for CMV, EBV and SARS-CoV-2, and TCRs annotated for more than one antigen were excluded. Using fastp at Q25 and MiXCR, TCRdb reprocessed the public reads and kept productive beta chains. Each entry merges the rows of one CDR3 protein and shows their most common DNA and genes. TCRdb's processing, not the authors' own work, is the source of the V and J calls. This sample is represented by 15,000 to 20,000 distinct CDR3 sequences; approximately 5.4% of them were singletons. Together, the top ten hold about 6.4% of the sample.

This clonotype was detected once. The clone's antigen remains unknown. Within one base of it there is no much larger clone, and no base qualities were kept. One read yields weak evidence. Recombination joined TRBV20-1 with TRBJ2-3, and 7 junctional nucleotides match TRBD2. This clonotype originated in an adult who was a healthcare worker with PCR-confirmed SARS-CoV-2 infection or an uninfected control (not recorded which). The sample consisted of whole blood, taken at baseline. The CDR3: CSASKGGETDTQYF. The DNA is as follows: TGCAGTGCTTCGAAGGGAGGGGAGACAGATACGCAGTATTTT.